The 29 T cell receptor beta chains presented below share a single source sample, sequenced in a study of response to subunit inactivated influenza vaccine. TCRdb used MiXCR to reprocess the RT-PCR reads, holding one entry per CDR3 protein. The sample consists of more than 150,000 distinct CDR3 sequences, approximately 11% of them appearing once. Specimen: CD8+ T cells sorted from PBMCs, collected 23 months after vaccination. The receptors derive from a man aged 45 to 75 who received an inactivated influenza vaccine.

This clonotype was seen at least ten times. This chain joins TRBV20-1 and TRBJ2-1, with 7 bases identical to TRBD2. With V trimmed by 5 bases and J by 6 bases, 16 bases remained unmatched. The CDR3 totals 16 residues. Looked up from germline, CDR1 is DFQATT and CDR2 is SNEGSKA (reference sequence). In DNA form, the CDR3 reads TGCAGTGCTCCGTGGACTAGGGCCGGAGTCACCAATGAGCAGTTCTTC. Amino acid sequence: CSAPWTRAGVTNEQFF.

The chain has TRBV6-1 and TRBJ2-3; TRBD1 matches 9 bases. Germline lookup yields CDR1 MNHNS and CDR2 SASEGT. There are 16 residues in the CDR3. V shed 6 bases and J 3 bases; nucleotides not matched to a gene: 10. CDR3 in DNA: TGTGCCAGCAGCCTTTATCGGACAGGGGATACAGATACGCAGTATTTT. Its protein is CASSLYRTGDTDTQYF.

V and J are TRBV9 and TRBJ2-5; D may be TRBD1 (5 bases). This CDR3 region has 16 residues. Germline CDR1 SGDLS, CDR2 YYNGEE. V was pared by 3 bases and J by 3 bases, with 18 bases between. For the CDR3, the DNA is TGTGCCAGCAGCGAGGCTCCCAGGGAAGGGAAAGAGACCCAGTACTTC. Its translation: CASSEAPREGKETQYF.

A note on this clonotype: A much larger clone lies a single base off, so this may be a read error. V is TRBV29-1 and J is TRBJ2-1, with TRBD2 matching over 8 bases. J gave up 14 bases and V 5 bases, and 14 bases lay outside the gene matches. The CDR3 is 13 residues long. Germline V gives CDR1 SQVTM, CDR2 ANQGSEA. The CDR3 bases are TGCAGCGTTACTATCAGACTAGCGAGAGGGGAGTTCTTC. Amino acid sequence: CSVTIRLARGEFF.

This chain uses TRBV19 with TRBJ2-1, with no clear D. This CDR3 is 12 amino acids long. The germline CDR1 and CDR2 sequences are LNHDA and SQIVND (reference sequence). The V gene lost 3 bases and the J gene lost 9 bases, with 9 bases spanning the gap. The CDR3 region has the DNA TGTGCCAGTAGTATTGGCGGCCGTGAGCAGTTCTTC. Translation gives CASSIGGREQFF. Complete variable domain (other parts from reference TRBV19 and TRBJ2-1): DGGITQSPKYLFRKEGQNVTLSCEQNLNHDAMYWYRQDPGQGLRLIYYSQIVNDFQKGDIAEGYSVSREKKESFPLTVTSAQKNPTAFYLCASSIGGREQFFGPGTRLTVL.

The J gene is TRBJ1-1, the V gene TRBV20-1, with 9 bases matching TRBD1. The CDR3 consists of 15 residues. V lost 2 bases, J lost 4 bases, and 8 bases stayed unmatched. Germline V gives CDR1 DFQATT, CDR2 SNEGSKA (reference sequence). CDR3 loop: CSARPLGTGPTEAFF. DNA for the CDR3: TGCAGTGCTAGACCCCTCGGGACAGGGCCCACTGAAGCTTTCTTT.

This clonotype was found many times. CDR3 loop: CASSLGGWGSYEQYF. The DNA of the CDR3 is TGTGCCAGCAGTTTGGGGGGCTGGGGCTCCTACGAGCAGTACTTC. V gene TRBV27 combines with J gene TRBJ2-7; D assignment may be TRBD1 or TRBD2 (6 bases each). The CDR3 has 15 amino acids. V lost 3 bases and J lost 0, with 12 bases in between. The germline V gene has CDR1 MNHEY and CDR2 SMNVEV (reference sequence).

V is TRBV6-1 and J is TRBJ1-2; 12 nucleotides match TRBD1. The CDR3 runs 15 residues. The J segment lost 3 bases and the V segment lost 5 bases, leaving 4 bases of the junction unmatched. Germline CDR1 and CDR2: MNHNS and SASEGT. This CDR3 is CASSPGTGGYYGYTF. The CDR3 DNA sequence: TGTGCCAGCAGTCCTGGGACAGGGGGCTACTATGGCTACACCTTC.

The rearrangement uses TRBV20-1 and TRBJ2-7; D is unresolved. Germline V gene data show CDR1 as DFQATT and CDR2 as SNEGSKA (reference sequence). The CDR3 length is 13 residues. The ends were cut back, 0 bases at V and 1 base at J, with 7 bases in the middle. The CDR3 DNA reads TGCAGTGCTAGAGACGGGCTGTCCTACGAGCAGTACTTC. Translating gives CSARDGLSYEQYF.

V and J are TRBV2 and TRBJ1-6, with D possibly being TRBD1 (6 bases). Germline V CDR1 and CDR2: SNHLY, FYNNEI. Between the trimmed V and J ends, which lost 6 bases and 10 bases, there was a span of 13 bases. The CDR3 length is 13 residues. The CDR3 nucleotides read TGTGCCAGCAGCGGACAGACCTGGTCACCCCTCCACTTT. Amino acids: CASSGQTWSPLHF. Full variable domain (missing parts from reference TRBV2 and TRBJ1-6): EPEVTQTPSHQVTQMGQEVILRCVPISNHLYFYWYRQILGQKVEFLVSFYNNEISEKSEIFDDQFSVERPDGSNFTLKIRSTKLEDSAMYFCASSGQTWSPLHFGNGTRLTVT.

This clonotype was recorded a few times. The gene calls are TRBV21-1 and TRBJ2-3; TRBD2 is the table's D call, not checked against the DNA. TRBV21-1 is annotated as a pseudogene. The CDR3 is 14 amino acids. The CDR3 is CASNGLAGADTQYF. CDR3 coding DNA: TGTGCCAGCAACGGACTAGCGGGGGCAGATACGCAGTATTTT.

The chain couples TRBV28 to TRBJ2-7, with TRBD1 as a possible D gene (5 bases). The length of the CDR3 is 13 residues. Germline V CDR1 and CDR2: MDHEN, SYDVKM. The germline V and J ends were trimmed by 4 bases and 3 bases, with 10 bases remaining between them. DNA of the CDR3: TGTGCCAGCAGTTCGGTCGACAGCTACGAGCAGTACTTC. Translating gives CASSSVDSYEQYF.

This clonotype was detected ten times or more. The rearrangement uses TRBV11-2 and TRBJ2-1; TRBD2 matches at 8 bases. The CDR3 sequence is 18 residues long. V trimming: 0 bases; J trimming: 0 bases; junction bases outside the gene matches: 7. Germline assignment: CDR1 SGHAT and CDR2 FQNNGV. The DNA for the CDR3 is TGTGCCAGCAGCTTAGATCGTAGGCTAGCGGGCTCCTACAATGAGCAGTTCTTC. Its protein is CASSLDRRLAGSYNEQFF. The complete variable domain, with remaining parts taken from reference TRBV11-2 and TRBJ2-1, reads EAGVAQSPRYKIIEKRQSVAFWCNPISGHATLYWYQQILGQGPKLLIQFQNNGVVDDSQLPKDRFSAERLKGVDSTLKIQPAKLEDSAVYLCASSLDRRLAGSYNEQFFGPGTRLTVL.

This clonotype was observed a handful of times. The chain recombines TRBV12-3 or TRBV12-4 with TRBJ2-5; D perhaps matches TRBD2 (5 bases). The V and J ends lost 3 bases and 5 bases respectively, with 13 bases between them. The CDR3 runs 14 residues. The CDR3 loop is CASSFEGKMETQYF. The CDR3 DNA sequence: TGTGCCAGCAGTTTTGAGGGTAAAATGGAGACCCAGTACTTC.

This chain connects TRBV2 to TRBJ1-2, with 7 bases fitting TRBD1. Germline values: CDR1 SNHLY, CDR2 FYNNEI. V shed 6 bases and J 0 bases; nucleotides not matched to a gene: 13. The CDR3 extends over 17 amino acids. The CDR3 coding sequence is TGTGCCAGCAGAGTCCATGGGACAGACTTAGCTAACTATGGCTACACCTTC. It codes for CASRVHGTDLANYGYTF. The full variable domain, in which reference TRBV2 and TRBJ1-2 provide the parts outside the CDR3, is EPEVTQTPSHQVTQMGQEVILRCVPISNHLYFYWYRQILGQKVEFLVSFYNNEISEKSEIFDDQFSVERPDGSNFTLKIRSTKLEDSAMYFCASRVHGTDLANYGYTFGSGTRLTVV.

V is TRBV11-2 and J is TRBJ2-5; D is possibly TRBD2 (6 bases). Germline V gene data show CDR1 as SGHAT and CDR2 as FQNNGV. The CDR3 spans 17 residues. Trimming took 5 bases from V and 0 from J, leaving 19 bases between them. DNA of the CDR3: TGTGCCAGCAGCCGCCCGCCGGGACTTAGGTACCAAGAGACCCAGTACTTC. Its protein product is CASSRPPGLRYQETQYF.

In its sample, this clonotype was seen a few times. The chain employs TRBV11-2 and TRBJ2-1; TRBD2 aligns across 7 bases. Germline CDR1 reads SGHAT; CDR2 reads FQNNGV. V shed 4 bases and J 8 bases; nucleotides not matched to a gene: 8. The CDR3 totals 14 residues. The CDR3 DNA reads as TGTGCCAGCAGCTCGGGGGGATGGTTTGATGAGCAGTTCTTC. Translated: CASSSGGWFDEQFF. The full variable domain, its missing parts supplied by reference TRBV11-2 and TRBJ2-1, is EAGVAQSPRYKIIEKRQSVAFWCNPISGHATLYWYQQILGQGPKLLIQFQNNGVVDDSQLPKDRFSAERLKGVDSTLKIQPAKLEDSAVYLCASSSGGWFDEQFFGPGTRLTVL.

The table lists this clonotype with a few counts. The genes are TRBV12-3 or TRBV12-4 and TRBJ2-1, with TRBD1 matching over 7 bases. Germline trimming cut 5 bases from V and 8 bases from J; bases unmatched to any gene: 3. The CDR3 spans 12 residues. The CDR3 sequence is CASSGTVDEQFF. Here the CDR3 DNA reads TGTGCCAGCAGTGGGACAGTCGATGAGCAGTTCTTC.

The rearrangement uses TRBV20-1 and TRBJ1-2; 7 bases match TRBD1. CDR3 length: 14 residues. The trim removed 3 bases at V and 4 bases at J, leaving 8 bases unmatched. The germline V gene has CDR1 DFQATT and CDR2 SNEGSKA (reference sequence). The chain's CDR3 is CSARERGLPYGYTF. CDR3 nucleotides: TGCAGTGCTAGGGAAAGGGGGCTCCCCTATGGCTACACCTTC.

The chain carries TRBV6-5 and TRBJ1-3; no clear D. The CDR3 is 15 residues long. In germline, CDR1 is MNHEY, CDR2 SVGAGI. The V end lost 0 bases, the J end lost 4 bases, and 10 bases lay between the germline ends. In nucleotides, the CDR3 is TGTGCCAGCAGTTACTCGGGTGGAGGCGGAAACACCATATATTTT. It encodes CASSYSGGGGNTIYF.

The chain links TRBV7-3 to TRBJ2-1, with 13 nucleotides matching TRBD2. Germline loops: CDR1 SGHTA, CDR2 FQGTGA. The V segment lost 4 bases and the J segment 7 bases; nucleotides outside the gene matches: 7. The CDR3 covers 16 residues. CDR3 region: CASSSMGLAGWNEQFF. The CDR3 coding sequence is TGTGCCAGCAGCTCGATGGGACTAGCGGGGTGGAATGAGCAGTTCTTC.

The V gene is TRBV9, the J gene TRBJ2-3, with unresolved D. Germline V CDR1 and CDR2: SGDLS, YYNGEE. This CDR3 spans 13 amino acids. Trimming took off 0 bases at V and 4 bases at J, with 6 bases between the two ends. CDR3 nucleotide sequence: TGTGCCAGCAGCGTAGGTACCTCAGATACGCAGTATTTT. It specifies CASSVGTSDTQYF.

The chain has TRBV7-6 and TRBJ2-7; D perhaps matches TRBD1 (5 bases). Germline V CDR1 and CDR2: SGHVS, FNYEAQ. V was clipped by 1 base and J by 3 bases, with 10 bases between them. This CDR3 has 14 amino acids. CDR3 coding DNA: TGTGCCAGCAGCTTAGATCCAGGGTACTACGAGCAGTACTTC. Its translation: CASSLDPGYYEQYF.

This clonotype has just a few counts. This chain joins TRBV20-1 and TRBJ1-2; 7 bases fit TRBD1. The germline gives CDR1 DFQATT, CDR2 SNEGSKA (reference sequence). The junction had 3 bases not matched to a gene; V was cut back by 1 base and J by 4 bases. The CDR3 loop spans 13 amino acids. The CDR3 reads CSARVDRVYGYTF. The CDR3 DNA follows: TGCAGTGCTAGAGTCGACAGGGTCTATGGCTACACCTTC.

The chain couples TRBV29-1 to TRBJ2-1; 7 nucleotides align to TRBD2. V shed 3 bases and J 8 bases; nucleotides not matched to a gene: 10. The CDR3 totals 14 residues. Germline CDR1 SQVTM, CDR2 ANQGSEA. CDR3 DNA sequence: TGCAGCGTTGATCAAGCGGGGCACGGATATGAGCAGTTCTTC. Translation gives CSVDQAGHGYEQFF.

The chain employs TRBV18 and TRBJ2-7; a possible D gene is TRBD1 (5 bases). The CDR3 runs 14 residues. V was clipped by 3 bases and J by 2 bases, with 11 bases between them. The germline CDR1 and CDR2 sequences are KGHSH and LQKENI. Here the CDR3 DNA reads TGTGCCAGCTCACCCAGAGACAGTCCCTACGAGCAGTACTTC. It specifies CASSPRDSPYEQYF.

This clonotype was seen repeatedly, ten times or more. One end of the junction fails to match germline, which may point to a read error. This chain links TRBV11-2 with TRBJ2-7, with 7 bases aligning to TRBD2. Germline V gives CDR1 SGHAT, CDR2 FQNNGV. The CDR3 covers 14 residues. As DNA, the CDR3 is TGTGCCAGCAGTTTAGGCGGGAGCTCCTACGAGCAGTACTTC. As protein: CASSLGGSSYEQYF.

The chain carries TRBV12-3 or TRBV12-4 and TRBJ2-1; TRBD2 matches at 9 bases. V gave up 6 bases and J gave up 9 bases; unmatched junction bases: 12. The length of the CDR3 is 15 residues. For the CDR3, the DNA is TGTGCCAGCAGCCCCGTTCTAGCGGGGCTCGGTGAGCAGTTCTTC. It encodes CASSPVLAGLGEQFF.

J is TRBJ2-1 and V is TRBV28; no definite D call. There are 18 residues in the CDR3. CDR1 is MDHEN, CDR2 SYDVKM, per germline. The V end was cut by 2 bases, the J end by 0 bases, with 17 bases between. CDR3 sequence: CASSLLPMTANSYNEQFF. The DNA of the CDR3 is TGTGCCAGCAGTTTACTCCCCATGACGGCCAACTCCTACAATGAGCAGTTCTTC.